These 24 T cell receptor beta chains were sequenced from one sample in a study of response to subunit inactivated influenza vaccine. TCRdb re-called the RT-PCR reads with MiXCR, one entry per CDR3 protein. The sample holds 500,000 or so distinct CDR3 sequences, about 17% seen once. The sample was CD4+ T cells sorted from PBMCs, taken less than 30 months after vaccination. The receptors were gathered from a man aged 50-75 years who received an inactivated influenza vaccine.

The chain combines TRBV5-6 with TRBJ1-2; no firm D call. The CDR3 sequence is 12 residues long. Germline values: CDR1 SGHDT, CDR2 YYEEEE. Between the trimmed V and J ends, which lost 4 bases and 4 bases, there was a span of 8 bases. The CDR3 DNA is TGTGCCAGCAGCCAGAGGGTCTATGGCTACACCTTC. Protein sequence: CASSQRVYGYTF.

The chain joins TRBV5-1 to TRBJ2-5, with a weak D call TRBD1 (6 bases). Germline assignment: CDR1 SGHRS and CDR2 YFSETQ. V was pared by 4 bases and J by 4 bases, with 14 bases between. CDR3 length: 14 residues. The CDR3 loop reads CASSPTLGGETQYF. The CDR3 region has the DNA TGCGCCAGCAGCCCCACCTTAGGGGGAGAGACCCAGTACTTC. The variable domain in full, with the rest retrieved from reference TRBV5-1 and TRBJ2-5, is KAGVTQTPRYLIKTRGQQVTLSCSPISGHRSVSWYQQTPGQGLQFLFEYFSETQRNKGNFPGRFSGRQFSNSRSEMNVSTLELGDSALYLCASSPTLGGETQYFGPGTRLLVL.

This clonotype appeared a few times. This chain joins TRBV30 and TRBJ1-1; tentative D call: TRBD1 (5 bases). Germline V gene sequence: CDR1 GTSNPN, CDR2 SVGIG (reference sequence). Between the trimmed V and J ends, which lost 0 bases and 5 bases, there was a span of 10 bases. The CDR3 length is 13 residues. The CDR3 reads CAWSVYRRTEAFF. The CDR3 bases are TGTGCCTGGAGTGTCTACAGGCGAACTGAAGCTTTCTTT.

This clonotype was seen a handful of times. The V call is TRBV5-1, the J call TRBJ2-5; 8 nucleotides match TRBD1. Germline CDR1 is SGHRS and CDR2 is YFSETQ. This CDR3 is built from 14 residues. The trim removed 5 bases at V and 5 bases at J, leaving 8 bases unmatched. CDR3 nucleotide sequence: TGCGCCAGCAGGTGGACAGGGTTGGGGGAGACCCAGTACTTC. Translating it yields CASRWTGLGETQYF.

The chain uses TRBV20-1 and TRBJ2-1, with no clear D. The CDR3 consists of 13 residues. Germline V gene lookup returns CDR1 DFQATT and CDR2 SNEGSKA (reference sequence). V lost 8 bases, J lost 0 bases, and 11 bases lay in between. DNA for the CDR3: TGCAGTCGAACCGGCCTCTCCTACAATGAGCAGTTCTTC. Amino acid sequence: CSRTGLSYNEQFF.

CDR3 in amino acids: CASRGQRNTEAFF. In DNA, the CDR3 is TGTGCCAGCAGGGGACAGAGGAACACTGAAGCTTTCTTT. The chain employs TRBV12-3 or TRBV12-4 and TRBJ1-1; TRBD1 aligns across 7 bases. The CDR3 sequence is 13 residues long. Trimming took 6 bases from V and 1 from J; bases not matched to a gene: 2.

The CDR3 sequence is CASSKGQGNTGELFF. The CDR3 DNA is TGCGCCAGCAGCAAGGGACAGGGGAACACCGGGGAGCTGTTTTTT. The chain recombines TRBV5-1 with TRBJ2-2; 9 bases line up with TRBD1. With 4 bases clipped from V and 1 base from J, the junction kept 2 bases outside the gene matches. The germline V gene encodes CDR1 SGHRS and CDR2 YFSETQ. The CDR3 runs 15 residues. Drawing the rest from reference TRBV5-1 and TRBJ2-2, the complete variable domain is KAGVTQTPRYLIKTRGQQVTLSCSPISGHRSVSWYQQTPGQGLQFLFEYFSETQRNKGNFPGRFSGRQFSNSRSEMNVSTLELGDSALYLCASSKGQGNTGELFFGEGSRLTVL.

The chain links TRBV5-6 to TRBJ2-7, with TRBD1 matching over 11 bases. Germline CDR1 SGHDT, CDR2 YYEEEE. The ends lost 4 bases at V and 4 bases at J; junction bases unmatched: 10. This CDR3 has 16 amino acids. CDR3 DNA sequence: TGTGCCAGCAGCCAACTAACAGGGACAGGGGGGTACGAGCAGTACTTC. Amino acid sequence: CASSQLTGTGGYEQYF.

The V call is TRBV20-1, the J call TRBJ2-1; 9 bases are a match to TRBD2. V shed 4 bases and J 4 bases; nucleotides not matched to a gene: 8. The CDR3 length is 15 residues. The germline V gene has CDR1 DFQATT and CDR2 SNEGSKA (reference sequence). The CDR3 region has the DNA TGCAGTGCTAACCCCTTTGCGGGAGGGTACAATGAGCAGTTCTTC. It is translated as CSANPFAGGYNEQFF.

This clonotype was seen a handful of times. The V gene is TRBV7-2, the J gene TRBJ2-1; unclear D gene. This CDR3 is 14 amino acids long. Per germline, CDR1 SGHTA and CDR2 FQGNSA. V was trimmed by 3 bases and J by 5 bases, leaving 11 bases between them. CDR3 bases: TGTGCCAGCAGCTTCGCAGAATGGAACAATGAGCAGTTCTTC. It yields the protein CASSFAEWNNEQFF.

The CDR3 DNA reads as TGTGCCAGCAGCTACCGGGTCGGAGAAAACATTCAGTACTTC. It encodes CASSYRVGENIQYF. The chain carries TRBV7-2 and TRBJ2-4; D unresolved. There are 14 residues in the CDR3. The germline CDR1 and CDR2 sequences are SGHTA and FQGNSA. Trimming took 4 bases from V and 5 from J, leaving 12 bases between them. The full variable domain, its missing parts supplied by reference TRBV7-2 and TRBJ2-4, is GAGVSQSPSNKVTEKGKDVELRCDPISGHTALYWYRQSLGQGLEFLIYFQGNSAPDKSGLPSDRFSAERTGGSVSTLTIQRTQQEDSAVYLCASSYRVGENIQYFGAGTRLSVL.

The DNA of the CDR3 is TGTGCCAGCAGTTCACAGCGGAGGATGAACGTGAGGGATGAGCAGTTCTTC. The encoded protein is CASSSQRRMNVRDEQFF. V usage is TRBV6-5 and J usage is TRBJ2-1, with a weak D call TRBD2 (5 bases). Trimming took off 4 bases at V and 8 bases at J, with 24 bases between the two ends. Germline CDR1 MNHEY, CDR2 SVGAGI. CDR3 length: 17 amino acids.

This chain connects TRBV11-2 to TRBJ1-2; 9 nucleotides align to TRBD1. The CDR3 has 17 residues. Germline V CDR1 and CDR2: SGHAT, FQNNGV. V shed 4 bases and J 1 base; nucleotides not matched to a gene: 10. The CDR3 here is CASSSRYRGRVNYGYTF. For the CDR3, the DNA is TGTGCCAGCAGCTCCCGGTACAGGGGGCGGGTTAACTATGGCTACACCTTC.

This clonotype has a count of ten or more. This chain joins TRBV2 and TRBJ1-5; 10 bases line up with TRBD1. J lost 9 bases, V lost 7 bases, and 6 bases had no gene match. This CDR3 spans 13 amino acids. Germline CDR1 and CDR2: SNHLY and FYNNEI. The CDR3 DNA is TGTGCCAGCAATCGGGACAGGGGTCTGCCCCAGCATTTT. Translating gives CASNRDRGLPQHF.

This clonotype has a handful of counts. This chain joins TRBV20-1 and TRBJ1-3; weak D call: TRBD1 (6 bases). Germline lookup yields CDR1 DFQATT and CDR2 SNEGSKA (reference sequence). The CDR3 is 14 residues long. The CDR3 loop is CSHRDNRSGNTIYF. The CDR3 DNA reads as TGCAGCCACCGGGACAACCGCTCTGGAAACACCATATATTTT.

The CDR3 here is CASRGAGHSNQPQHF. The CDR3 DNA sequence: TGTGCCAGCAGAGGGGCAGGCCATAGCAATCAGCCCCAGCATTTT. The chain combines TRBV6-2 or TRBV6-3 with TRBJ1-5, with D possibly TRBD1 on 5 matching bases. The CDR3 loop spans 15 amino acids. The V and J ends lost 6 bases and 0 bases respectively, with 12 bases between them. Germline CDR1 reads MNHEY; CDR2 reads SVGEGT.

This clonotype was seen a handful of times. The J gene is TRBJ2-3, the V gene TRBV10-3, with 9 bases aligning to TRBD1. The CDR3 is 16 amino acids. The J segment lost 5 bases and the V segment lost 10 bases, leaving 16 bases of the junction unmatched. CDR1 is ENHRY, CDR2 SYGVKD, per germline. This CDR3 reads CATRSHTGGAGDTQYF. DNA for the CDR3: TGTGCCACCAGGAGCCATACAGGGGGCGCGGGAGATACGCAGTATTTT.

The chain has TRBV28 and TRBJ1-4; 7 nucleotides line up with TRBD1. V lost 6 bases to trimming and J lost 8 bases; unmatched junction nucleotides: 12. The CDR3 loop spans 15 amino acids. In germline, CDR1 is MDHEN, CDR2 SYDVKM. The CDR3 spells CASSARGFREEKLFF. The CDR3 DNA follows: TGTGCCAGCAGCGCCAGGGGGTTCCGGGAGGAAAAACTGTTTTTT.

The chain couples TRBV3-1 to TRBJ1-3; possibly TRBD1 for D (5 bases). This CDR3 is 13 amino acids long. The V end was cut by 4 bases, the J end by 10 bases, with 14 bases between. Germline loops: CDR1 LGHDT, CDR2 YNNKEL (reference sequence). CDR3 bases: TGTGCCAGCAGCCGGGACGCGGAATTTACCATATATTTT. It is translated as CASSRDAEFTIYF.

In this sample, this clonotype turned up many times. The genes are TRBV3-1 and TRBJ2-7; possibly TRBD1 for D (5 bases). Looked up from germline, CDR1 is LGHDT and CDR2 is YNNKEL (reference sequence). Trimming stripped 4 bases from V and 0 bases from J, with 13 bases between. CDR3 length equals 15 residues. The CDR3 loop is CASSLRQGVSYEQYF. The CDR3 nucleotides are TGTGCCAGCAGCCTCCGTCAAGGGGTCTCCTACGAGCAGTACTTC.

This clonotype has a handful of counts. The chain has TRBV12-3 or TRBV12-4 and TRBJ2-6; maybe TRBD2 (7 bases). This CDR3 spans 15 amino acids. Trimming shortened V by 7 bases and J by 4 bases, and 14 bases separated the two germline ends. The CDR3 DNA is TGTGCCAGCAATTCGGGGGGCTTCGGGGCCAACGTCCTGACTTTC. Protein product: CASNSGGFGANVLTF.

The chain joins TRBV12-3 or TRBV12-4 to TRBJ2-4, with 8 bases matching TRBD1. The CDR3 runs 14 residues. V lost 5 bases and J lost 6; bases outside the gene matches: 6. The CDR3, as DNA: TGTGCCAGCAGTATAAGACAGGGGACAAACATTCAGTACTTC. As protein: CASSIRQGTNIQYF.

The sample holds a few counts of this clonotype. The chain is built from TRBV10-3 and TRBJ1-1, with a weak D call TRBD1 (5 bases). Trimming shortened V by 11 bases and J by 3 bases, and 16 bases separated the two germline ends. There are 13 residues in the CDR3. Germline V gives CDR1 ENHRY, CDR2 SYGVKD. The CDR3 bases are TGTGCCGCGGGATCCGGGGCCCACACTGAAGCTTTCTTT. Encoded protein: CAAGSGAHTEAFF.

The chain links TRBV6-1 to TRBJ1-5; a weak D match, TRBD1 (5 bases). Germline V gene data show CDR1 as MNHNS and CDR2 as SASEGT. This CDR3 comprises 14 residues. The V gene lost 2 bases and the J gene lost 7 bases, with 12 bases spanning the gap. DNA for the CDR3: TGTGCCAGCAGTGAAACCCCTAGGGGCCAGCCCCAGCATTTT. Residues: CASSETPRGQPQHF.